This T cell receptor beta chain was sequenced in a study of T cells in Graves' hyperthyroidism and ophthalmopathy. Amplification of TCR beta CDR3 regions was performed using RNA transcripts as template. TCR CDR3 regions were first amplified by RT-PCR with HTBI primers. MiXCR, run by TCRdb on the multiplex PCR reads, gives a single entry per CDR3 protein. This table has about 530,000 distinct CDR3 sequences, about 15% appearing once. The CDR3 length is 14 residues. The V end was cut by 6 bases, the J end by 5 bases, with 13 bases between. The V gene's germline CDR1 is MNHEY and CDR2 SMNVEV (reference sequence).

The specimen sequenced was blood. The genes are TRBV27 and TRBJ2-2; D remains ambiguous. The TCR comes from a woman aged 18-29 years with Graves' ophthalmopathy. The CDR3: CASSPRWSTGELFF. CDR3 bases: TGTGCCAGCAGCCCGCGGTGGTCGACCGGGGAGCTGTTTTTT.